Listed here are 23 T cell receptor beta chains from one sample, sequenced in a study of CXCR3-negative and CXCR3-positive naive CD8 T cells. Libraries of TRB cDNA were made by 5' RACE and carried UMIs. TCRdb reprocessed the 5' RACE reads; each CDR3 protein has one entry and no DNA is given. In all, the sample yields about 30,000 distinct CDR3 sequences. Sequencing was done on a sample of memory CD8+ T cells from blood. The receptor set was obtained from a human donor in good health. Some clones in this sample may be carry-over from other donors' samples.

V and J are TRBV4-2 and TRBJ1-1. The CDR3 length is 13 residues. Per germline, CDR1 LGHNA and CDR2 YNFKEQ. CDR3 protein: CASSQEGRIEAFF.

The V call is TRBV4-3, the J call TRBJ2-1; there is no DNA to check the TCRdb D call of TRBD1. The CDR3 sequence is 17 residues long. Germline CDR1 is LGHNA and CDR2 is YSLEER. The CDR3 here is CASSQAARGGTYNEQFF.

The rearrangement uses TRBV25-1 and TRBJ1-5; TCRdb's D call of TRBD1 is untestable without DNA. The germline V gene has CDR1 MGHDK and CDR2 SYGVNS. This CDR3 comprises 14 residues. The CDR3 protein is CASSERGESQPQHF.

The V gene is TRBV29-1, the J gene TRBJ1-1. The CDR3 has 11 amino acids. Germline V gene sequence: CDR1 SQVTM, CDR2 ANQGSEA. CDR3 sequence reads: CSVVKEAEAFF.

The J gene is TRBJ2-1, the V gene TRBV28. The germline V gene has CDR1 MDHEN and CDR2 SYDVKM. The CDR3 loop spans 14 amino acids. This CDR3 is CASKERSSYNEQFF.

The chain uses TRBV7-9 and TRBJ1-1; TCRdb gives TRBD1 as the D gene, but with no DNA this cannot be confirmed. CDR3 length: 16 residues. Germline V gene data show CDR1 as SEHNR and CDR2 as FQNEAQ (reference sequence). The chain's CDR3 is CASILEGGAMNTEAFF.

This chain's CDR3 is CASSGGADNEQFF. The gene calls are TRBV9 and TRBJ2-1; TCRdb's D call of TRBD1 is untestable without DNA. The germline gives CDR1 SGDLS, CDR2 YYNGEE. This CDR3 comprises 13 residues.

V usage is TRBV7-9 and J usage is TRBJ2-7; with no DNA, the TCRdb D assignment of TRBD2 cannot be verified. The germline V gene has CDR1 SEHNR and CDR2 FQNEAQ (reference sequence). The CDR3 totals 17 residues. CDR3 loop: CASSPRTSGGALYEQYF.

The chain is built from TRBV18 and TRBJ1-1. Germline V gene lookup returns CDR1 KGHSH and CDR2 LQKENI. The CDR3 has 12 residues. This chain's CDR3 is CASSPWGTEAFF. Complete variable domain (other parts from reference TRBV18 and TRBJ1-1): NAGVMQNPRHLVRRRGQEARLRCSPMKGHSHVYWYRQLPEEGLKFMVYLQKENIIDESGMPKERFSAEFPKEGPSILRIQQVVRGDSAAYFCASSPWGTEAFFGQGTRLTVV.

The chain recombines TRBV11-2 with TRBJ2-7. This CDR3 is built from 14 residues. CDR1 is SGHAT and CDR2 is FQNNGV in the germline V gene. The CDR3 spells CASSLDTGVYEQYF.

The chain couples TRBV6-1 to TRBJ1-4; without DNA, the TCRdb call of TRBD1 cannot be checked. CDR1 is MNHNS, CDR2 SASEGT, per germline. The CDR3 has 17 amino acids. This chain's CDR3 is CASSEMFEGATNEKLFF.

This clonotype is medium-sized (0.01 to 0.1%) by frequency. The chain has TRBV20-1 and TRBJ2-3; TCRdb's assignment of TRBD2 cannot be checked, as there is no DNA. The CDR3 has 15 residues. Germline CDR1 is DFQATT and CDR2 is SNEGSKA (reference sequence). The CDR3 spells CSARDPGLEADTQYF.

The chain couples TRBV7-8 to TRBJ2-2; TCRdb names TRBD2, which stays unverified in the absence of DNA. The CDR3 has 14 amino acids. The germline gives CDR1 SGHVS, CDR2 FQNEAQ. The CDR3 loop reads CASSQGLNTGELFF.

V is TRBV28 and J is TRBJ2-7; TCRdb indicates TRBD1, and absent DNA this call remains unverified. Germline V lookup: CDR1 MDHEN, CDR2 SYDVKM. This CDR3 is 13 amino acids long. CDR3: CASSSRDRPEQYF.

The chain employs TRBV10-1 and TRBJ2-3; TCRdb names TRBD2, which stays unverified in the absence of DNA. This CDR3 region has 16 residues. CDR1 is WNHNN and CDR2 is SYGVQD in the germline V gene (reference sequence). CDR3 in amino acids: CASSESLAGVQDTQYF.

This chain uses TRBV4-1 with TRBJ2-2. The CDR3 contains 13 residues. From germline, CDR1 is MGHRA and CDR2 YSYEKL. The CDR3 reads CASSQDPGGELFF.

The V and J genes are TRBV7-6 and TRBJ2-2; TCRdb's D call of TRBD1 is untestable without DNA. The germline gives CDR1 SGHVS, CDR2 FNYEAQ. The CDR3 runs to 13 residues. CDR3 residues: CASGQGLAGELFF.

This chain uses TRBV29-1 with TRBJ2-1; no DNA is available, so the TRBD1 call from TCRdb remains unchecked. Germline lookup yields CDR1 SQVTM and CDR2 ANQGSEA. CDR3 length equals 13 residues. The CDR3: CSVRGQGNNEQFF.

The V gene is TRBV4-2, the J gene TRBJ2-7; the TCRdb call, TRBD2, lacks DNA for checking. CDR3 length: 16 amino acids. Germline CDR1 and CDR2: LGHNA and YNFKEQ. The CDR3: CASSQDTSGGASEQYF.

The V gene is TRBV5-1, the J gene TRBJ1-5; TCRdb calls TRBD1, which cannot be checked without DNA. The length of the CDR3 is 15 residues. In germline, CDR1 is SGHRS, CDR2 YFSETQ. The CDR3 sequence is CASSLLGAGNQPQHF. Together with reference TRBV5-1 and TRBJ1-5, the CDR3 gives the full variable domain: KAGVTQTPRYLIKTRGQQVTLSCSPISGHRSVSWYQQTPGQGLQFLFEYFSETQRNKGNFPGRFSGRQFSNSRSEMNVSTLELGDSALYLCASSLLGAGNQPQHFGDGTRLSIL.

The J gene is TRBJ1-2, the V gene TRBV27; the TRBD1 assignment by TCRdb is unverifiable without DNA. The CDR3 contains 15 residues. Germline V gene sequence: CDR1 MNHEY, CDR2 SMNVEV (reference sequence). The CDR3 sequence is CASSLEGTPNYGYTF.

The CDR3 sequence is CASSDSGTGGYNEQFF. This chain links TRBV6-4 with TRBJ2-1; there is no DNA to check the TCRdb D call of TRBD1. CDR3 size: 16 residues. Looked up from germline, CDR1 is MRHNA and CDR2 is SNTAGT.

The chain joins TRBV3-1 to TRBJ2-2. The germline CDR1 and CDR2 sequences are LGHDT and YNNKEL (reference sequence). The CDR3 spans 13 residues. CDR3 amino acids: CASSQDDTGELFF.